This T cell receptor beta chain stems from a study of blood T cell repertoires in COVID-19. Study information: T cells, B-cell-depleted T cells, or PBMCs supplied cDNA or gDNA.

This clone has just a few counts. V shed 3 bases, J shed 4 bases, and the junction held 7 bases outside the gene matches. The CDR3 runs 15 residues. Germline V gene data show CDR1 as LNHDA and CDR2 as SQIVND (reference sequence). Some clones are missing from TCRdb's copy, which holds only in-frame ones; the method was immunoSEQ multiplex PCR. The data show 250,000 to 300,000 clones, roughly 84% seen once. Material: PBMCs or T cells enriched from blood (not recorded which). The clonotype comes from a woman aged 45 to 65 who had been exposed to COVID-19. V and J are TRBV19 and TRBJ2-7; 9 bases match TRBD1. This chain's CDR3 is CASSMGTGKGYEQYF. The CDR3 DNA reads TGTGCCAGTAGTATGGGGACAGGGAAGGGATACGAGCAGTACTTC. Full variable domain (remainder filled in from reference TRBV19 and TRBJ2-7): DGGITQSPKYLFRKEGQNVTLSCEQNLNHDAMYWYRQDPGQGLRLIYYSQIVNDFQKGDIAEGYSVSREKKESFPLTVTSAQKNPTAFYLCASSMGTGKGYEQYFGPGTRLTVT.